This entry lists 14 T cell receptor beta chains sequenced from one sample in a study of CD8 T cells in ankylosing spondylitis. The study, taken as a whole, reports: What seemed typical of ankylosing spondylitis blood was a TCR beta motif built from eight highly homologous variants.

TCRdb passed the 5' RACE reads through MiXCR, listing each CDR3 protein once. The sample includes fewer than 550,000 distinct CDR3 sequences, over 4% of them seen just once. These receptors' antigens are unknown. The sequenced sample was blood, either unsorted or a sorted T cell fraction (not recorded which). The receptors stem from a male donor with ankylosing spondylitis.

This clonotype was counted at least ten times. The V and J genes are TRBV12-3 or TRBV12-4 and TRBJ1-5; 9 nucleotides match TRBD1. This CDR3 is built from 16 residues. V lost 6 bases and J lost 1; bases outside the gene matches: 7. The CDR3 bases are TGTGCCAGCAGGTCACAGGGGGCTGGGAGCAATCAGCCCCAGCATTTT. It yields the protein CASRSQGAGSNQPQHF.

This clonotype was picked up many times. The chain uses TRBV5-1 and TRBJ2-3, with TRBD2 identical over 9 bases. Germline V gives CDR1 SGHRS, CDR2 YFSETQ. J lost 0 bases, V lost 2 bases, and 4 bases had no gene match. This CDR3 is 16 amino acids long. CDR3 protein: CASSFLTSGSTDTQYF. The DNA for the CDR3 is TGCGCCAGCAGCTTCCTGACTAGCGGTAGCACAGATACGCAGTATTTT.

This clonotype was counted at least ten times. The chain links TRBV6-1 to TRBJ1-1; D is unclear. Germline V gives CDR1 MNHNS, CDR2 SASEGT. This CDR3 spans 14 amino acids. Trimming took off 8 bases at V and 0 bases at J, with 13 bases between the two ends. CDR3 in DNA: TGTGCCAGCGGCCTAACATCAGTGAACACTGAAGCTTTCTTT. It is translated as CASGLTSVNTEAFF.

A remark on this clonotype: This may be a read error, as it is one base from a much larger clone. The chain carries TRBV6-1 and TRBJ2-1, with unresolved D. The CDR3 spans 15 residues. Germline V lookup: CDR1 MNHNS, CDR2 SASEGT. With 10 bases removed from V and 0 bases from J, the gap between germline ends came to 16 bases. The CDR3 DNA sequence: TGTGCCACCAGCCTCAGCGCAAGCTCCTACAATGAGCAGTTCTTC. The encoded protein is CATSLSASSYNEQFF.

This clonotype has at least ten counts. V and J are TRBV7-9 and TRBJ1-5; no clear D. Germline assignment: CDR1 SEHNR and CDR2 FQNEAQ (reference sequence). V lost 3 bases and J lost 7, with 7 bases in between. The CDR3 has 12 residues. CDR3 sequence: CASSLSVQPQHF. The CDR3 DNA is TGTGCCAGCAGCTTGAGCGTACAGCCCCAGCATTTT.

This clonotype was counted ten times or more. The chain carries TRBV7-2 and TRBJ2-1; D ambiguous. V was shortened by 5 bases and J by 8 bases, with 16 bases between the two germline ends. The CDR3 sequence is 14 residues long. Per germline, CDR1 SGHTA and CDR2 FQGNSA. The CDR3 region has the DNA TGTGCCAGCAGCCGACAATCCCCTGCGGATGAGCAGTTCTTC. It is translated as CASSRQSPADEQFF.

This clonotype was seen at least ten times. V is TRBV20-1 and J is TRBJ2-7, with 7 positions matching TRBD2. CDR1 is DFQATT and CDR2 is SNEGSKA in the germline V gene (reference sequence). Trimming cost V 6 bases and J 1 base; bases outside gene matches: 9. The CDR3 length is 14 residues. The CDR3 sequence is CSATPPGGSYEQYF. CDR3 DNA: TGCAGTGCCACACCCCCCGGGGGGTCCTACGAGCAGTACTTC.

In its sample, this clonotype was seen many times. The CDR3 DNA reads as TGTGCCAGCAGTTCCCCGAGGGGCCCTCAGTTCTTC. It codes for CASSSPRGPQFF. The chain combines TRBV27 with TRBJ2-1; D is tentatively TRBD1 or TRBD2 (5 bases each). The V gene's germline CDR1 is MNHEY and CDR2 SMNVEV (reference sequence). The CDR3 has 12 residues. Trimming removed 4 bases from V and 13 bases from J, with 14 bases in between.

Many counts were recorded for this clonotype. V usage is TRBV6-4 and J usage is TRBJ2-3; D is unclear. V lost 0 bases to trimming and J lost 5 bases, with 6 bases between them. This CDR3 spans 13 amino acids. Looked up from germline, CDR1 is MRHNA and CDR2 is SNTAGT. CDR3 loop: CASSDSTQDTQYF. In DNA, the CDR3 is TGTGCCAGCAGTGACTCGACACAAGATACGCAGTATTTT.

This clonotype appeared many times. The V and J genes are TRBV12-3 or TRBV12-4 and TRBJ1-2; no reliable D call. V lost 5 bases and J 7 bases, leaving 8 bases between the germline ends. The CDR3 runs 11 residues. The CDR3 here is CASSQAGGYTF. CDR3 in DNA: TGTGCCAGCAGTCAAGCCGGTGGCTACACCTTC.

This clonotype was seen many times. The chain links TRBV20-1 to TRBJ2-3; D is ambiguous. The CDR3 has 14 residues. Germline V gene data show CDR1 as DFQATT and CDR2 as SNEGSKA (reference sequence). With 8 bases removed from V and 0 bases from J, the gap between germline ends came to 15 bases. The DNA of the CDR3 is TGCAGTCTTAAGCGACCCTCTAGCACAGATACGCAGTATTTT. Translated, it gives CSLKRPSSTDTQYF.

This clonotype came up many times. The chain couples TRBV14 to TRBJ2-7; no reliable D call. This CDR3 has 15 amino acids. Looked up from germline, CDR1 is SGHDN and CDR2 is FVKESK. V lost 0 bases and J lost 4, with 13 bases in between. In DNA, the CDR3 is TGTGCCAGCAGCCAAGAGAACCGGTATATATACGAGCAGTACTTC. Translating it yields CASSQENRYIYEQYF.

Ten or more counts support this clonotype. The chain is built from TRBV6-4 and TRBJ2-3; D is uncertain. The CDR3 runs 14 residues. V was cut by 4 bases and J by 3 bases, with 11 bases left in between. Germline lookup yields CDR1 MRHNA and CDR2 SNTAGT. The CDR3, as DNA: TGTGCCAGCAGTGGAGCTACGAAGACAGATACGCAGTATTTT. This gives the protein CASSGATKTDTQYF.

This clonotype was observed many times. V usage is TRBV5-1 and J usage is TRBJ2-1; D call uncertain. Trimming removed 4 bases at V and 4 bases at J, with 9 bases between. CDR1 SGHRS and CDR2 YFSETQ come from the germline V gene. The CDR3 has 13 residues. The CDR3 bases are TGCGCCAGCAGCCCAGTGGCTTACAATGAGCAGTTCTTC. This codes for CASSPVAYNEQFF.